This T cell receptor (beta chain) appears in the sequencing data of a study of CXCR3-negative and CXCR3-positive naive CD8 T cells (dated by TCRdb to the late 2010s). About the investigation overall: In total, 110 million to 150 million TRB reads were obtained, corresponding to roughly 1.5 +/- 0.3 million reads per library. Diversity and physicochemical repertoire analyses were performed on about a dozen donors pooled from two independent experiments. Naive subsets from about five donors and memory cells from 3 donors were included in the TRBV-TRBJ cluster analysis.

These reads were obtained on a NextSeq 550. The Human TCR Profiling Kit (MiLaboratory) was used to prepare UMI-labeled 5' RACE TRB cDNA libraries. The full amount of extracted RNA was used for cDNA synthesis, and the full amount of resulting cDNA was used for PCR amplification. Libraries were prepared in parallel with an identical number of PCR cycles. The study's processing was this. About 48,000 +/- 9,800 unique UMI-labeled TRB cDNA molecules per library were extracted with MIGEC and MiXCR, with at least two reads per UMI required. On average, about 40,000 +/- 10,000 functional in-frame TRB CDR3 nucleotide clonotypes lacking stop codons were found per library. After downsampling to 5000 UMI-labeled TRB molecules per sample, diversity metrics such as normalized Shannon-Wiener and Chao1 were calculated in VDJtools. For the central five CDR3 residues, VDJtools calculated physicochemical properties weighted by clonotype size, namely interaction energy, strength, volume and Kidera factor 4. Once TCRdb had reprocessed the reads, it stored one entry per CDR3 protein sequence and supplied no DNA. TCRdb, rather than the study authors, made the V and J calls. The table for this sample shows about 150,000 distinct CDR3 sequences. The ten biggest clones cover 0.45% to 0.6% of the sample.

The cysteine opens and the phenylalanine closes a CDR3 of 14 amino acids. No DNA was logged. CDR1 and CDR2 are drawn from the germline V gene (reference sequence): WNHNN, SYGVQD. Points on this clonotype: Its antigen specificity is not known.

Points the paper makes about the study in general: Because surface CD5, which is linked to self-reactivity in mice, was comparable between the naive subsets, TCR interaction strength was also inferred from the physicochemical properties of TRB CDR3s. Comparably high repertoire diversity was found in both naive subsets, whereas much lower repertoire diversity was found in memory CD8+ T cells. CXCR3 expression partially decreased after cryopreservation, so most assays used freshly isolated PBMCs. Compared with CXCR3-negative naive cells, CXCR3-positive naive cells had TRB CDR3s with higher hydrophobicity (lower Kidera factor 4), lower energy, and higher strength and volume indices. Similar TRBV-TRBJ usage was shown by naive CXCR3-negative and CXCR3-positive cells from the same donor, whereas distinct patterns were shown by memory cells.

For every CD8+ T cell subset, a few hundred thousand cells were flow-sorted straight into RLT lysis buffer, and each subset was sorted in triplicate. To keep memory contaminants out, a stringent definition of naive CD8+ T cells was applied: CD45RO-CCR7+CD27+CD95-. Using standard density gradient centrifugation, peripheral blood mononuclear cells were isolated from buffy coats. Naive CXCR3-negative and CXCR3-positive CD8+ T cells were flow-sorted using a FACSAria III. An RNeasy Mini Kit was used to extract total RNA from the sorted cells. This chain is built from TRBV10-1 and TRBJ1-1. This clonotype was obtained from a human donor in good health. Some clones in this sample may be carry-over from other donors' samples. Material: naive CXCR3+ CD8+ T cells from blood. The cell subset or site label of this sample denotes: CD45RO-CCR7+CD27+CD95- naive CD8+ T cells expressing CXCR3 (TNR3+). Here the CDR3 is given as CASSETRSNTEAFF.